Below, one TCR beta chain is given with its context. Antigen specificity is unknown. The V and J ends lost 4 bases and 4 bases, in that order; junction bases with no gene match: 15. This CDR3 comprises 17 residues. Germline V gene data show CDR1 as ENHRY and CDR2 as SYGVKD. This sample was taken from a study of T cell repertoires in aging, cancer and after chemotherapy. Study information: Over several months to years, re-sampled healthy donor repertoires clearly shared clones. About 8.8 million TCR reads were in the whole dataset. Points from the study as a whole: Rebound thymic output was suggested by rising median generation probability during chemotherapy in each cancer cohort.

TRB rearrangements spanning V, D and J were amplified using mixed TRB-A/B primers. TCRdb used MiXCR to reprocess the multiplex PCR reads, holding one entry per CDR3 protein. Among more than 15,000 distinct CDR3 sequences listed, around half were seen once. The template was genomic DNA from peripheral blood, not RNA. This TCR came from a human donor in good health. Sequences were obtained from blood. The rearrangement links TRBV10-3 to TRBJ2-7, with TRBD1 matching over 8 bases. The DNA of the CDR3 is TGTGCCATCAGTGTGCCCGGGGAGGCAGGGGGCCTTTACGAGCAGTACTTC. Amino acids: CAISVPGEAGGLYEQYF.